The 3 T cell receptor beta chains below come from one sample, sequenced in a study of beta chain features in type 1 diabetes. The study, taken as a whole, reports: Among all four CD4+ subsets, Type 1 diabetes patients had TCRB CDR3s that were moderately but significantly shorter.

Antigens for these TCRs are unknown. TCRB transcripts that were expressed got sequenced, as all of the isolated RNA had been reverse transcribed. This table comes from immunoSEQ multiplex PCR, and its TCRdb copy is limited to in-frame clones, with some not included. Of roughly 250,000 clones detected, 20% appear once; the ten largest clones hold 0.028%. The sample was naive CD4+ T cells from blood. These receptors were taken from a woman aged 40 to 49 with type 1 diabetes.

The sample holds a few counts of this clone. V and J are TRBV18 and TRBJ2-7; D is unresolved. The CDR3 contains 12 residues. The germline V and J ends were trimmed by 6 bases and 7 bases, with 13 bases remaining between them. Germline V lookup: CDR1 KGHSH, CDR2 LQKENI. The CDR3 loop reads CASSTNDLEQYF. In nucleotides, the CDR3 is TGTGCCAGCTCTACAAATGACTTAGAGCAGTACTTC.

This clone has only one observation. The chain carries TRBV5-4 and TRBJ1-2; tentative D call: TRBD1 (6 bases). Germline loops: CDR1 SGHNT, CDR2 YYREEE (reference sequence). The CDR3 totals 15 residues. With 7 bases removed from V and 4 bases from J, the gap between germline ends came to 20 bases. The CDR3 sequence is CASHGGGNYPYGYTF. Written as DNA, the CDR3 is TGTGCCAGCCATGGGGGCGGCAACTACCCCTATGGCTACACCTTC.

This clone occurred a few times. This sequence joins TRBV7-3 and TRBJ2-7, with TRBD1 identical over 8 bases. The CDR3 sequence is 14 residues long. The germline CDR1 and CDR2 sequences are SGHTA and FQGTGA. V gave up 5 bases and J gave up 2 bases; unmatched junction bases: 5. The CDR3 sequence: CASSPGQGPYEQYF. DNA of the CDR3: TGTGCCAGCAGCCCCGGACAGGGCCCCTACGAGCAGTACTTC.